This TCR beta chain was documented in a study of T cells in Graves' hyperthyroidism and ophthalmopathy. CDR3 length: 16 amino acids. The V end was cut by 2 bases, the J end by 4 bases, with 17 bases between. Germline V gives CDR1 LGHDT, CDR2 YNNKEL (reference sequence). This clonotype has ten or more counts. TCR beta CDR3 sequences were amplified from RNA transcripts. Primed by the HTBI set, a first-round RT-PCR was run on the TCR CDR3. TCRdb analysed the multiplex PCR reads with MiXCR anew, one entry per CDR3 protein. Here the sample spans around 450,000 distinct CDR3 sequences, roughly 15% being singletons.

Specimen: blood. This clonotype was sampled from a woman younger than 30 with Graves' hyperthyroidism. This rearrangement joins TRBV3-1 to TRBJ1-2; possibly TRBD1 for D (5 bases). For the CDR3, the DNA is TGTGCCAGCAGCCAAACCCGGGCGGGACCGATCTATGGCTACACCTTC. Residues: CASSQTRAGPIYGYTF.